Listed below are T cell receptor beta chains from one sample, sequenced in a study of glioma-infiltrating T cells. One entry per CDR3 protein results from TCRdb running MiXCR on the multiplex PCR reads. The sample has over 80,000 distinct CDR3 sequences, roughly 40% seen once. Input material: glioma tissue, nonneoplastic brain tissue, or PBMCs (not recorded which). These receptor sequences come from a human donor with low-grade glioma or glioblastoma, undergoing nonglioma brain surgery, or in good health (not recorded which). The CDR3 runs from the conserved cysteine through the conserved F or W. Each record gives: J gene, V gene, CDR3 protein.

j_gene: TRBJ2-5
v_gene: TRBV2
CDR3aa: CASSVNPLQGTQYF

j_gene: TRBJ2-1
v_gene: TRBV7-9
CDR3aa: CASSLERRYGRQSSYNEQFF

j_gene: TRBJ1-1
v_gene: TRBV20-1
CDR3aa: CSSRDPQRADTEAFF

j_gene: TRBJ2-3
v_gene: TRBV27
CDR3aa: CASSLRGQGPTDTQYF

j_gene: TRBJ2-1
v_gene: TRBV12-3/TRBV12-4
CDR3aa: CASSFPGSEQFF

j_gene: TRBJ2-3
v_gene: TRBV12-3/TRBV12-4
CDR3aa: CASSPTREFTDTQYF

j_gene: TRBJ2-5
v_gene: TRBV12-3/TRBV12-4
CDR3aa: CASSLMGEETQYF

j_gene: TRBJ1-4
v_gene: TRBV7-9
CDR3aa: CASSLYATNEKLFF

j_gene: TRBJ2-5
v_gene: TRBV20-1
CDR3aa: CSGRALLSLNTETQYF

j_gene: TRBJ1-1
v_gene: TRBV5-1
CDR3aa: CASSQERRTEAFF

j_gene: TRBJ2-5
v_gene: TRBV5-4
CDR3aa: CASSSAADPSETQYF

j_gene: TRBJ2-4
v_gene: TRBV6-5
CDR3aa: CASREGLAGSENIQYF

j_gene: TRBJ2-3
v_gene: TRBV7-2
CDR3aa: CASSGDLGPNRDTQYF

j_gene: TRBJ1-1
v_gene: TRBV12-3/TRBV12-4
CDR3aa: CASSFEQGAGAFF

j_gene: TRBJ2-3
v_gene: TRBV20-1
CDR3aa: CSPRDHPDTQYF

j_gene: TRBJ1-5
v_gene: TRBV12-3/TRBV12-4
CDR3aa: CASRTGSNQPQHF

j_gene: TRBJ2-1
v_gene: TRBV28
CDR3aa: CASSLSKSKTGRDNEQFF

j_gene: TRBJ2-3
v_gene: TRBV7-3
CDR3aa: CASGKSSGNPTDAQYF

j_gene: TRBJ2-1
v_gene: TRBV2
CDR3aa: CASSLVPVYNEKFF

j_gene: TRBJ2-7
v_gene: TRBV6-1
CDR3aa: CASRQTGSYEQYF

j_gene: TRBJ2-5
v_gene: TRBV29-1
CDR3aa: CSAFNTSETKYF

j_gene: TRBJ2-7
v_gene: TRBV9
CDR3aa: CASSPGVRSSYEQYF

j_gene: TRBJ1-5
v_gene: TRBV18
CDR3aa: CASSPHGDANQPQHF

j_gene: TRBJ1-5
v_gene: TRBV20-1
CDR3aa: CSARAGQGGQPQHF

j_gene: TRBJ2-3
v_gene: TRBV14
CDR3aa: CASSQEMKGADTQYF

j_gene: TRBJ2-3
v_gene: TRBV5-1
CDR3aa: CASSLGHPTDTQYF

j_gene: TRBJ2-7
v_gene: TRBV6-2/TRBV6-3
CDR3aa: CASNPAGTRSFYEQYF

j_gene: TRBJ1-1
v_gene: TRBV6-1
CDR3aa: CASSVVGNTEAFF

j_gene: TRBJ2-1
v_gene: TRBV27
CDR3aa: CASSTPWASGRDEQFF

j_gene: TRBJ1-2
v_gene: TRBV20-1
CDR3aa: CSASRGLDYGYTF

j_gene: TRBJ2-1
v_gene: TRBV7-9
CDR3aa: CASSSGYSSSYNEQFF

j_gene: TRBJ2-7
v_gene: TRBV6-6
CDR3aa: CASSYLSKQYF

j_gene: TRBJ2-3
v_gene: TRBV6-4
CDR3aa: CASSDAGGTDTQDF

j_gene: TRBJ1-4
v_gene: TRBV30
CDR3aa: CAWSRENEKLFF

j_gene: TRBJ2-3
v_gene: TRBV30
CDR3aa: CAWSKGKIDTQYF

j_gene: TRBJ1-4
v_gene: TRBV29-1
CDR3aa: CSVEDRTQGAGKLFF

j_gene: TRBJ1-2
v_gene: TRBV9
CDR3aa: CASSPGVGNYGYTF

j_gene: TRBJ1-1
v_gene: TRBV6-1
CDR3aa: CASRSGGAGTEAFF

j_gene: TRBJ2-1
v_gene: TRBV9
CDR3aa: CASSLGTSAYNEQFF

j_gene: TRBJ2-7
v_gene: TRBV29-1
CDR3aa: CSFWDRYYEQYF

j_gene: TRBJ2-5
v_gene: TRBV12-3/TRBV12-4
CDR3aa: CASSLASGGGGGETQYF

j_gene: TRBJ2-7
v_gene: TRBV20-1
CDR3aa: CSARVGSGGTHEQYF

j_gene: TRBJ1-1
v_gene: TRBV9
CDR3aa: CASSEGQGLEAFF

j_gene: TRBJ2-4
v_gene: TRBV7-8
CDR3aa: CASSLLVAKNIQYF

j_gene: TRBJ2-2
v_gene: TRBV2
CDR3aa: CASSVPGLRNTGELFF

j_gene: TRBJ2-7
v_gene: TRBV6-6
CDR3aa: CASEGQGHEQYF

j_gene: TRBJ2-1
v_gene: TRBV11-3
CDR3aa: CASSPRTSGEVFWVNEQFF

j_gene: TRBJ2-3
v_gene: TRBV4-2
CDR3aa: CASSRWREQTGGSDTQYF

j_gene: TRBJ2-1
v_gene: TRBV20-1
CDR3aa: CSARDMTSGRAGQFF